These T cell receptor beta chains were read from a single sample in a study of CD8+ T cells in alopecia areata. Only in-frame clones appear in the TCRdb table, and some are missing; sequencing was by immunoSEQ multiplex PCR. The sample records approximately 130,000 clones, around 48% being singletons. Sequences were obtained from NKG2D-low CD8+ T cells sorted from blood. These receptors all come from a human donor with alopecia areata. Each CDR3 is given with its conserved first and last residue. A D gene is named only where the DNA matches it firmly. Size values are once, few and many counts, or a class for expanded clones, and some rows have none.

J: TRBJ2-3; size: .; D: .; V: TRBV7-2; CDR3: CASSSPLGHSTDTQYF; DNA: TGTGCCAGCAGCTCGCCCTTAGGGCATAGCACAGATACGCAGTATTTT
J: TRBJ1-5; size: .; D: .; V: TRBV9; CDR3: CASSVEDEGGQPQHF; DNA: TGTGCCAGCAGCGTAGAAGATGAGGGTGGTCAGCCCCAGCATTTT
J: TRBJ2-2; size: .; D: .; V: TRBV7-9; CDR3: CASGTGELFF; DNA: TGTGCCAGCGGAACCGGGGAGCTGTTTTTT
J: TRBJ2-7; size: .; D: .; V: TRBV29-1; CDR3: CSAHGYTYEQYF; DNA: TGCAGCGCCCACGGTTATACCTACGAGCAGTACTTC
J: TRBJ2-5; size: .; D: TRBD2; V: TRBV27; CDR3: CATQLAGGFETQYF; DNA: TGTGCCACCCAACTAGCGGGGGGGTTTGAGACCCAGTACTTC
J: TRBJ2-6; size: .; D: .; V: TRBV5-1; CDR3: CASSLDASGANVLTF; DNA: TGCGCCAGCAGCTTGGATGCGTCTGGGGCCAACGTCCTGACTTTC
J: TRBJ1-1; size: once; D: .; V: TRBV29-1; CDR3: CSADRGNTEAFF; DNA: TGCAGCGCCGACCGGGGGAACACTGAAGCTTTCTTT
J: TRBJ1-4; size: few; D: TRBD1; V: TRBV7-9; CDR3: CASSPEGQDPEKLFF; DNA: TGTGCCAGCAGCCCGGAGGGACAGGATCCTGAAAAACTGTTTTTT
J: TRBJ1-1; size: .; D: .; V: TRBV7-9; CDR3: CASSLVGTNTEAFF; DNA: TGTGCCAGCAGCTTAGTGGGAACCAACACTGAAGCTTTCTTT
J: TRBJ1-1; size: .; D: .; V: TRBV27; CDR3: CASSLGENTEAFF; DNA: TGTGCCAGCAGTTTAGGGGAGAACACTGAAGCTTTCTTT
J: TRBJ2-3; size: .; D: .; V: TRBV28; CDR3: CASQRRDTDTQYF; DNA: TGTGCCAGCCAGCGGCGAGACACAGATACGCAGTATTTT
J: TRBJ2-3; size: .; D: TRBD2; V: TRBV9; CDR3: CASGTSGTDTQYF; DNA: TGTGCCAGCGGGACTAGCGGCACAGATACGCAGTATTTT
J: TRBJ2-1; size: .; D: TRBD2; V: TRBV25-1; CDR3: CASSEGTSGGDEQFF; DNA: TGTGCCAGCAGTGAGGGGACTAGCGGGGGGGATGAGCAGTTCTTC
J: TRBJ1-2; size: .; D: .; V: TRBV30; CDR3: CAWKDGTTFYGYTF; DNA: TGTGCCTGGAAGGACGGCACTACCTTCTATGGCTACACCTTC
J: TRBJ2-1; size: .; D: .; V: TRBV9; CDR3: CASSVADEQFF; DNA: TGTGCCAGCAGCGTGGCAGATGAGCAGTTCTTC
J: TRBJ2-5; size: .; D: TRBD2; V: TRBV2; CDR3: CASRGLAGETQYF; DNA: TGTGCCAGCCGCGGACTAGCGGGAGAGACCCAGTACTTC
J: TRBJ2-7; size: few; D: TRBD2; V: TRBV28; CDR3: CASSPSGSRYEQYF; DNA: TGTGCCAGCAGTCCCAGCGGGAGCCGCTACGAGCAGTACTTC
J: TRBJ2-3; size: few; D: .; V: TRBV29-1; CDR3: CSVEEVNRVVDTQYF; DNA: TGCAGCGTTGAAGAAGTGAACAGGGTCGTAGATACGCAGTATTTT
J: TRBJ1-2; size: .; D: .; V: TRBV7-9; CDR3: CASSSTENYGYTF; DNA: TGTGCCAGCAGCTCGACCGAGAACTATGGCTACACCTTC
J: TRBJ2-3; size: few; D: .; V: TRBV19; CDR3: CASATFGEDTQYF; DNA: TGTGCCTCTGCTACTTTCGGGGAAGATACGCAGTATTTT
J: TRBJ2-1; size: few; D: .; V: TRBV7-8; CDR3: CASSSGGLSGSSYNEQFF; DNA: TGTGCCAGCAGCTCCGGGGGCCTAAGCGGGTCCTCCTACAATGAGCAGTTCTTC
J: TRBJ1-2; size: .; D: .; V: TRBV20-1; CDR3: CSARSGGYTF; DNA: TGCAGTGCTAGATCGGGCGGCTACACCTTC
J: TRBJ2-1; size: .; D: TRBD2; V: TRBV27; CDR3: CASSLAGGGYEQFF; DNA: TGTGCCAGCAGTTTAGCGGGAGGAGGCTATGAGCAGTTCTTC
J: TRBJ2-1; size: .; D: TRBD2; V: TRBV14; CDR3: CASSQLAEDNEQFF; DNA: TGTGCCAGCAGCCAACTAGCGGAAGACAATGAGCAGTTCTTC
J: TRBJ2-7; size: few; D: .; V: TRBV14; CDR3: CASSPWGGESYEQYF; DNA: TGTGCCAGCAGCCCCTGGGGCGGAGAATCTTACGAGCAGTACTTC
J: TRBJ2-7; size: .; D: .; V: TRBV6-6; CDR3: CASSYSGERGDEQYF; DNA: TGTGCCAGCAGTTACTCGGGGGAAAGAGGGGACGAGCAGTACTTC
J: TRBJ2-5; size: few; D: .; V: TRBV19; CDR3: CASSIGQGRETQYF; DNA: TGTGCCAGTAGTATAGGTCAGGGTAGGGAGACCCAGTACTTC
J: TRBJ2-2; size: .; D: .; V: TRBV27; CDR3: CASLYSGELFF; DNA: TGTGCCAGCCTTTACTCCGGGGAGCTGTTTTTT
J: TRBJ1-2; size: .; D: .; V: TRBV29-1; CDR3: CSARDDSNFYGYTF; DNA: TGCAGCGCCCGAGATGATAGCAATTTCTATGGCTACACCTTC
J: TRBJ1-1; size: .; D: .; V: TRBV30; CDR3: CAWSAAITGRTEAFF; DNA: TGTGCCTGGAGTGCCGCTATAACAGGCCGCACTGAAGCTTTCTTT
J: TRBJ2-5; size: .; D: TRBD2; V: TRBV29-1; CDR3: CSVEDFASGILGETQYF; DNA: TGCAGCGTTGAAGATTTCGCTAGCGGGATCTTGGGAGAGACCCAGTACTTC
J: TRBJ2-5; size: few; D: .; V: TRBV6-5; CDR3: CASSYVGTQYF; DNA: TGTGCCAGCAGTTACGTGGGGACCCAGTACTTC
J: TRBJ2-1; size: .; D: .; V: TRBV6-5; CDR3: CASSYSGGSYNEQFF; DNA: TGTGCCAGCAGTTACTCCGGTGGCTCCTACAATGAGCAGTTCTTC
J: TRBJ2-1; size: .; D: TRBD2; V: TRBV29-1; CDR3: CSVVLAVLDEQFF; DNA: TGCAGCGTTGTCCTAGCGGTTCTTGATGAGCAGTTCTTC
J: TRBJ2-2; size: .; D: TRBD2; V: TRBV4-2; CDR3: CASSGAGGTGELFF; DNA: TGTGCCAGCAGCGGGGCGGGGGGCACCGGGGAGCTGTTTTTT
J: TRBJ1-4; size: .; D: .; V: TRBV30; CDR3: CAWSVGGGEKLFF; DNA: TGTGCCTGGAGTGTAGGGGGAGGTGAAAAACTGTTTTTT
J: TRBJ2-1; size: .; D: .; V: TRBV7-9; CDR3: CASSFDAGMNEQFF; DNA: TGTGCCAGCAGCTTCGATGCGGGGATGAATGAGCAGTTCTTC
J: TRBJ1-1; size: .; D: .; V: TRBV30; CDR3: CAWKPGNTEAFF; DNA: TGTGCCTGGAAACCGGGGAACACTGAAGCTTTCTTT
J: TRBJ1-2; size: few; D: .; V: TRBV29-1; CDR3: CSVEKGIYGYTF; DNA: TGCAGCGTTGAAAAAGGGATCTATGGCTACACCTTC
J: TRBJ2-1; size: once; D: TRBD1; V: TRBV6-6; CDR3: CASSARDRGFNEQFF; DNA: TGTGCCAGCAGCGCCCGGGACAGGGGCTTCAATGAGCAGTTCTTC
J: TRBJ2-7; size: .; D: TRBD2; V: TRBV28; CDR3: CASSSATGGYEQYF; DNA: TGTGCCAGCAGTTCCGCGACGGGGGGCTACGAGCAGTACTTC
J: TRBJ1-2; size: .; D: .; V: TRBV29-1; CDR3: CSDSIANYGYTF; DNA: TGCAGCGACTCCATCGCTAACTATGGCTACACCTTC
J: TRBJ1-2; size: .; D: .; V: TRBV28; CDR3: CASTLSGAYGYTF; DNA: TGTGCCAGCACGCTCTCGGGTGCCTATGGCTACACCTTC
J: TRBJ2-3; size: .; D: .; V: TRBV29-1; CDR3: CSVEGVRAKALARITSTDTQYF; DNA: TGCAGCGTTGAAGGGGTCAGGGCTAAAGCGCTAGCGCGGATTACTAGCACAGATACGCAGTATTTT
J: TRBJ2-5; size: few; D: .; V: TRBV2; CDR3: CASTVERDRELATQYF; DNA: TGTGCCAGCACGGTCGAAAGGGACCGAGAGCTAGCGACCCAGTACTTC
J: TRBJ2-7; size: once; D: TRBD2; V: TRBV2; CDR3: CASRGLAGSYEQYF; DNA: TGTGCCAGCAGAGGACTAGCGGGATCTTACGAGCAGTACTTC
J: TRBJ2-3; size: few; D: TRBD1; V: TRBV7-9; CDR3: CASSKPRDRETDTQYF; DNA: TGTGCCAGCAGCAAACCCCGGGACAGGGAAACAGATACGCAGTATTTT
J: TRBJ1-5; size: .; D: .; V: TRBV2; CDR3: CASSELREFNQPQHF; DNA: TGTGCCAGCAGTGAACTCCGGGAATTCAATCAGCCCCAGCATTTT
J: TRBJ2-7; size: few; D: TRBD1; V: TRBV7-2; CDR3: CASSFVPTGKDEQYF; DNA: TGTGCCAGCAGCTTCGTACCGACAGGGAAGGACGAGCAGTACTTC
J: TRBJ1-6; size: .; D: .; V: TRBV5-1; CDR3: CASSYSGASGSPLHF; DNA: TGCGCCAGCAGCTACTCCGGGGCTTCGGGTTCACCCCTCCACTTT
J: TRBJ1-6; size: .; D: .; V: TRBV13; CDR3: CASSAGRESSYNSPLHF; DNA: TGTGCCAGCAGCGCGGGACGGGAGAGCTCCTATAATTCACCCCTCCACTTT
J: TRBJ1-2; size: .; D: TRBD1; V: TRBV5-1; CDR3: CASSEQGAGYTF; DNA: TGCGCCAGCAGCGAACAGGGGGCTGGCTACACCTTC
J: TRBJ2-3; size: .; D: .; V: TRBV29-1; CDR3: CSVEGTEIFGDTQYF; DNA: TGCAGCGTCGAAGGGACGGAAATTTTCGGCGATACGCAGTATTTT
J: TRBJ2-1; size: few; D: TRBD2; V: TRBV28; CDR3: CASSFWRETNEQFF; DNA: TGTGCCAGCAGTTTCTGGCGGGAGACCAATGAGCAGTTCTTC
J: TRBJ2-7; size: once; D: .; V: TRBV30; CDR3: CASGEGYEQYF; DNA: TGTGCCTCCGGAGAGGGCTACGAGCAGTACTTC
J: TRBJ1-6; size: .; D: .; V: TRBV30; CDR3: CACTDRWQSPSSYNSPLHF; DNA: TGTGCCTGCACTGACCGCTGGCAGTCCCCCAGCTCCTATAATTCACCCCTCCACTTT
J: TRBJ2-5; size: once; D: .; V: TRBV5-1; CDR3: CASSLYRNFQETQYF; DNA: TGCGCCAGCAGCTTGTACAGGAATTTCCAAGAGACCCAGTACTTC